The clone carrying this TCR beta chain came up many times. The read gets to within 3 residues of the CDR3 end, and the germline J gene fills in the rest. Method: immunoSEQ multiplex PCR; TCRdb's copy keeps in-frame clones and lacks some. Altogether about 28,000 clones were found in the sample, and no singletons occur. This record comes from a study of T cell clonality in common variable immunodeficiency. The CDR3 contains 14 residues. V shed 4 bases and J 5 bases; nucleotides not matched to a gene: 8. Germline-derived CDR1 and CDR2 are SGHRS and YFSETQ. The source is a person aged 18 to 75 in good health. Sequencing used peripheral blood mononuclear cells. The V gene is TRBV5-1, the J gene TRBJ1-1, with 7 bases identical to TRBD1. CDR3 sequence reads: CASSTRPGGTEAFF. The CDR3 DNA, read in part, is TGCGCCAGCAGCACCCGGCCAGGGGGTACTGAA.